The 30 T cell receptor beta chains reported below all come from one sample, sequenced in a study of Ad26.COV2.S vaccination and SARS-CoV-2 variants. Sequencing used immunoSEQ multiplex PCR; TCRdb keeps in-frame clones, though not all of them. The profile shows some 320,000 clones, approximately 80% of them singletons. Described treatment: around 19 received Ad26.COV2.S at low or high dose, single or two shots; about 5 received placebo; per-sample allocation not given. Day 63 following the first vaccine or placebo injection was when the samples were taken. Sequencing used peripheral blood, obtained in a trial of Ad26.COV2.S vaccine versus placebo. The receptors were sampled from a person between 18 and 60 years old who received the Ad26.COV2.S COVID-19 vaccine or a placebo.

The V and J genes are TRBV11-2 and TRBJ2-3; weak D call: TRBD2 (5 bases). CDR3 length equals 15 residues. Germline loops: CDR1 SGHAT, CDR2 FQNNGV. V lost 0 bases, J lost 4 bases, and 11 bases lay in between. The CDR3 region has the DNA TGTGCCAGCAGCTTAGATTTTCTAGCCTCAGATACGCAGTATTTT. This gives the protein CASSLDFLASDTQYF.

This clone was seen once. The chain links TRBV7-6 to TRBJ1-1, with 8 bases aligning to TRBD1. The CDR3 consists of 16 residues. Germline loops: CDR1 SGHVS, CDR2 FNYEAQ. The trim removed 0 bases at V and 0 bases at J, leaving 3 bases unmatched. CDR3 region: CASSLAPQGVNTEAFF. As DNA, the CDR3 is TGTGCCAGCAGCTTAGCTCCACAGGGGGTGAACACTGAAGCTTTCTTT.

V usage is TRBV5-4 and J usage is TRBJ1-6, with a possible D match to TRBD1 (6 bases). The CDR3 extends over 13 amino acids. From germline, CDR1 is SGHNT and CDR2 YYREEE (reference sequence). The germline V and J ends were trimmed by 1 base and 11 bases, with 10 bases remaining between them. The CDR3, as DNA: TGTGCCAGCAGCTTGAACAGGGTAGCACCCCTCCACTTT. Amino acid sequence: CASSLNRVAPLHF.

V gene TRBV19 combines with J gene TRBJ1-2; tentative D call: TRBD1 (6 bases). V shed 2 bases and J shed 7 bases, with 11 bases lying between them. The CDR3 spans 13 residues. In germline, CDR1 is LNHDA, CDR2 SQIVND (reference sequence). This chain's CDR3 is CASSITGKPGYTF. In DNA form, the CDR3 reads TGTGCCAGTAGTATAACAGGGAAGCCTGGCTACACCTTC.

This chain uses TRBV7-9 with TRBJ2-1; 8 bases are shared with TRBD2. The V gene end was trimmed by 4 bases and the J gene end by 8 bases; junction bases not matched to a gene: 10. Germline values: CDR1 SEHNR, CDR2 FQNEAQ (reference sequence). This CDR3 spans 15 amino acids. The CDR3: CASSSDRSGGHEQFF. Here the CDR3 DNA reads TGTGCCAGCAGCTCCGACCGCAGCGGGGGCCATGAGCAGTTCTTC.

The rearrangement links TRBV18 to TRBJ1-1, with D unclear. Germline loops: CDR1 KGHSH, CDR2 LQKENI. V was trimmed by 3 bases and J by 2 bases, leaving 13 bases between them. The CDR3 contains 15 residues. CDR3 in DNA: TGTGCCAGCTCACCCCCCGGGAGGGTAAACACTGAAGCTTTCTTT. This gives the protein CASSPPGRVNTEAFF.

J is TRBJ2-3 and V is TRBV27, with 12 bases aligning to TRBD2. J was trimmed by 5 bases and V by 4 bases; bases with no gene match: 13. The CDR3 contains 18 residues. CDR1 and CDR2 (germline): MNHEY, SMNVEV (reference sequence). The CDR3 loop is CASSSHTSGGSVVDTQYF. The CDR3 nucleotides read TGTGCCAGCAGTTCCCATACTAGCGGGGGGTCCGTAGTAGATACGCAGTATTTT.

In the case of this clone: An end of the junction differs from the germline gene, which may be a read error. The chain combines TRBV10-3 with TRBJ2-5; 8 bases are a match to TRBD2. The germline gives CDR1 ENHRY, CDR2 SYGVKD. The CDR3 is 13 residues long. The CDR3 loop is CAITAGAGETQYF. The CDR3 bases are TGTGCAATCACAGCGGGGGCGGGAGAGACCCAGTACTTC.

The rearrangement links TRBV18 to TRBJ2-3; 9 nucleotides align to TRBD1. CDR3 length equals 18 residues. Germline values: CDR1 KGHSH, CDR2 LQKENI. Trimming at V came to 2 bases and at J to 4 bases, leaving 13 bases not matched to a gene. The CDR3 DNA follows: TGTGCCAGCTCACCAGTAGGATCGGGACAGGGCATCGCAGATACGCAGTATTTT. It encodes CASSPVGSGQGIADTQYF.

The chain links TRBV7-2 to TRBJ1-1; TRBD1 agrees at 8 bases. The CDR3 sequence is 15 residues long. The germline CDR1 and CDR2 sequences are SGHTA and FQGNSA. Trimming cost V 2 bases and J 4 bases; bases outside gene matches: 6. This CDR3 is CASSLLGQGSTEAFF. CDR3 nucleotide sequence: TGTGCCAGCAGCTTATTAGGACAGGGAAGCACTGAAGCTTTCTTT.

The chain is built from TRBV7-9 and TRBJ2-7, with 9 bases aligning to TRBD2. V shed 6 bases and J 0 bases; nucleotides not matched to a gene: 6. This CDR3 region has 15 residues. CDR1 and CDR2 (germline): SEHNR, FQNEAQ (reference sequence). CDR3 sequence: CASRPLAGSSYEQYF. As DNA, the CDR3 is TGTGCCAGCAGACCACTAGCGGGTAGCTCCTACGAGCAGTACTTC.

The J gene is TRBJ2-3, the V gene TRBV30; tentatively, D is TRBD1 (6 bases). The length of the CDR3 is 16 residues. Germline CDR1 and CDR2: GTSNPN and SVGIG (reference sequence). The ends were cut back, 1 base at V and 1 base at J, with 15 bases in the middle. CDR3 bases: TGTGCCTGGAGTGACGGAACAGGGATACGCACAGATACGCAGTATTTT. Its translation is CAWSDGTGIRTDTQYF.

The rearrangement links TRBV6-1 to TRBJ2-5, with D possibly matching TRBD1 (5 bases). V lost 2 bases, J lost 4 bases, and 5 bases lay in between. The CDR3 totals 12 residues. Looked up from germline, CDR1 is MNHNS and CDR2 is SASEGT. CDR3 in DNA: TGTGCCAGCAGTGAACAGGGAGAGACCCAGTACTTC. Residues: CASSEQGETQYF.

This rearrangement joins TRBV7-2 to TRBJ2-5; TRBD2 is a possible D gene (7 bases). The CDR3 spans 15 residues. CDR1 is SGHTA and CDR2 is FQGNSA in the germline V gene. V shed 1 base and J shed 5 bases, with 14 bases lying between them. The CDR3 coding sequence is TGTGCCAGCAGCTTAGACGGGGGGCGGGTGGAGACCCAGTACTTC. Protein product: CASSLDGGRVETQYF.

On this clone: This specimen includes other DNA sequences encoding the same CDR3. The J gene is TRBJ1-1, the V gene TRBV12-3 or TRBV12-4, with D unclear. The length of the CDR3 is 13 residues. V was trimmed by 3 bases and J by 1 base, leaving 6 bases between them. DNA for the CDR3: TGTGCCAGCAGTTTCGCAGAGAACACTGAAGCTTTCTTT. It translates to CASSFAENTEAFF.

The chain uses TRBV6-5 and TRBJ1-5; 7 bases align to TRBD1. Trimming at V came to 6 bases and at J to 7 bases, leaving 12 bases not matched to a gene. Germline values: CDR1 MNHEY, CDR2 SVGAGI. This CDR3 has 15 amino acids. The CDR3 loop is CASSGGQIAEQPQHF. The CDR3 DNA sequence: TGTGCCAGCAGCGGGGGACAGATCGCAGAACAGCCCCAGCATTTT.

The chain has TRBV2 and TRBJ2-5; 8 nucleotides line up with TRBD2. The CDR3 is 15 residues long. With V trimmed by 5 bases and J by 3 bases, 8 bases remained unmatched. Germline loops: CDR1 SNHLY, CDR2 FYNNEI. This CDR3 reads CASSRRGAFEETQYF. The CDR3 DNA is TGTGCCAGCAGTAGGCGGGGGGCCTTCGAAGAGACCCAGTACTTC.

A few counts support this clone. The chain uses TRBV4-2 and TRBJ2-1, with TRBD2 matching 13 bases. In germline, CDR1 is LGHNA, CDR2 YNFKEQ. J lost 14 bases, V lost 1 base, and 2 bases had no gene match. The CDR3 totals 13 residues. The CDR3, as DNA: TGTGCCAGCAGCCAAGGACTAGCGGGGGGAAAGTTCTTC. Its translation is CASSQGLAGGKFF.

This clone was detected only a few times. The sample carries other DNA sequences with the same CDR3. This chain joins TRBV2 and TRBJ1-2; D is ambiguous. The germline gives CDR1 SNHLY, CDR2 FYNNEI. Trimming pared 1 base from V and 5 bases from J, leaving 5 bases between. The CDR3 length is 12 residues. CDR3 DNA: TGTGCCAGCAGTGAAGGGGGTTATGGCTACACCTTC. Translation: CASSEGGYGYTF.

The chain couples TRBV10-3 to TRBJ2-3; TRBD2 matches at 16 bases. V lost 6 bases and J lost 0; bases outside the gene matches: 6. Germline V CDR1 and CDR2: ENHRY, SYGVKD. The CDR3 extends over 18 amino acids. Here the CDR3 reads CAIRPGLAGGHSTDTQYF. The CDR3 DNA is TGTGCCATCAGGCCGGGACTAGCGGGGGGGCATAGCACAGATACGCAGTATTTT.

The chain recombines TRBV5-6 with TRBJ1-1; 8 bases line up with TRBD1. The ends lost 4 bases at V and 0 bases at J; junction bases unmatched: 8. Germline lookup yields CDR1 SGHDT and CDR2 YYEEEE. The CDR3 is 16 amino acids. The chain's CDR3 is CASSSTGGYLNTEAFF. The CDR3 DNA reads as TGTGCCAGCAGCAGTACAGGGGGTTACCTGAACACTGAAGCTTTCTTT.

V is TRBV7-9 and J is TRBJ2-3, with 12 bases identical to TRBD2. After removal of 5 bases from V and 5 bases from J, the junction contained 11 bases not matched to a gene. This CDR3 has 17 residues. Per germline, CDR1 SEHNR and CDR2 FQNEAQ (reference sequence). The CDR3 region is CASSAPPGTSGLDTQYF. For the CDR3, the DNA is TGTGCCAGCAGCGCACCCCCCGGGACTAGCGGGCTAGATACGCAGTATTTT.

The sample holds one count of this clone. V is TRBV7-8 and J is TRBJ2-3; D not certain. V dropped 1 base and J dropped 6 bases, with 11 bases sitting between them. This CDR3 spans 14 amino acids. Germline CDR1 is SGHVS and CDR2 is FQNEAQ. Written as DNA, the CDR3 is TGTGCCAGCAGCTTAGAAACTACTTGGGATACGCAGTATTTT. Residues: CASSLETTWDTQYF.

The V and J genes are TRBV5-1 and TRBJ2-1; 8 bases agree with TRBD2. Losses at the gene ends were 4 bases for V and 8 bases for J; bases not matched to a gene: 20. Germline assignment: CDR1 SGHRS and CDR2 YFSETQ. The CDR3 extends over 18 amino acids. The chain's CDR3 is CASSPSPLAGGNMDEQFF. For the CDR3, the DNA is TGCGCCAGCAGCCCCTCCCCTCTTGCGGGGGGCAATATGGATGAGCAGTTCTTC. The whole variable domain, filled in from reference TRBV5-1 and TRBJ2-1, reads KAGVTQTPRYLIKTRGQQVTLSCSPISGHRSVSWYQQTPGQGLQFLFEYFSETQRNKGNFPGRFSGRQFSNSRSEMNVSTLELGDSALYLCASSPSPLAGGNMDEQFFGPGTRLTVL.

This clone was recorded only once. The chain couples TRBV6-6 to TRBJ1-4; D gene uncertain. The V gene lost 3 bases and the J gene lost 6 bases, with 8 bases spanning the gap. Germline V gene sequence: CDR1 MNHNY, CDR2 SVGAGI (reference sequence). This CDR3 region has 13 residues. DNA for the CDR3: TGTGCCAGCAGTTATAGGTCCTATGAAAAACTGTTTTTT. It translates to CASSYRSYEKLFF.

V gene TRBV12-5 combines with J gene TRBJ1-5, with D unclear. This CDR3 has 15 residues. V was trimmed by 5 bases and J by 1 base, leaving 12 bases between them. Germline CDR1 LGHNT, CDR2 FRNRAP. The CDR3, as DNA: TGTGCTAGTGGTCAATACGAGGGCAGCAATCAGCCCCAGCATTTT. Amino acid sequence: CASGQYEGSNQPQHF. The variable domain in full, with the rest retrieved from reference TRBV12-5 and TRBJ1-5, is DARVTQTPRHKVTEMGQEVTMRCQPILGHNTVFWYRQTMMQGLELLAYFRNRAPLDDSGMPKDRFSAEMPDATLATLKIQPSEPRDSAVYFCASGQYEGSNQPQHFGDGTRLSIL.

The chain combines TRBV6-5 with TRBJ2-5; a weak D match, TRBD2 (5 bases). V lost 8 bases and J lost 4, with 11 bases in between. The CDR3 spans 12 residues. Germline V gene sequence: CDR1 MNHEY, CDR2 SVGAGI. The CDR3, as DNA: TGTGCCAGCGGGCCAGGACTAGAGACCCAGTACTTC. Encoded protein: CASGPGLETQYF.

The chain employs TRBV7-8 and TRBJ2-1; D might be TRBD2 (7 bases). Germline V gene data show CDR1 as SGHVS and CDR2 as FQNEAQ. The CDR3 spans 18 residues. Trimming cost V 3 bases and J 5 bases, with 23 bases left between them. CDR3 nucleotides: TGTGCCAGCAGCTTCTTATACAGGAGGGGGGGCTCAAACAATGAGCAGTTCTTC. Protein: CASSFLYRRGGSNNEQFF. The full variable domain, in which reference TRBV7-8 and TRBJ2-1 provide the parts outside the CDR3, is GAGVSQSPRYKVAKRGQDVALRCDPISGHVSLFWYQQALGQGPEFLTYFQNEAQLDKSGLPSDRFFAERPEGSVSTLKIQRTQQEDSAVYLCASSFLYRRGGSNNEQFFGPGTRLTVL.

CDR3 DNA: TGTGCCAGCAGTTACACATCCGGGTCGGTGAACACTGAAGCTTTCTTT. Translating it yields CASSYTSGSVNTEAFF. V gene TRBV6-5 combines with J gene TRBJ1-1; D unresolved. This CDR3 has 16 amino acids. Trimming took 2 bases from V and 0 from J, leaving 13 bases between them. CDR1 MNHEY and CDR2 SVGAGI come from the germline V gene.

This chain joins TRBV19 and TRBJ1-1, with 8 bases fitting TRBD1. This CDR3 spans 15 amino acids. The germline V gene encodes CDR1 LNHDA and CDR2 SQIVND (reference sequence). The trim removed 7 bases at V and 4 bases at J, leaving 11 bases unmatched. The CDR3 coding sequence is TGTGCCAGTATATTCGGACAGGGAAGGAGCACTGAAGCTTTCTTT. Translating gives CASIFGQGRSTEAFF.